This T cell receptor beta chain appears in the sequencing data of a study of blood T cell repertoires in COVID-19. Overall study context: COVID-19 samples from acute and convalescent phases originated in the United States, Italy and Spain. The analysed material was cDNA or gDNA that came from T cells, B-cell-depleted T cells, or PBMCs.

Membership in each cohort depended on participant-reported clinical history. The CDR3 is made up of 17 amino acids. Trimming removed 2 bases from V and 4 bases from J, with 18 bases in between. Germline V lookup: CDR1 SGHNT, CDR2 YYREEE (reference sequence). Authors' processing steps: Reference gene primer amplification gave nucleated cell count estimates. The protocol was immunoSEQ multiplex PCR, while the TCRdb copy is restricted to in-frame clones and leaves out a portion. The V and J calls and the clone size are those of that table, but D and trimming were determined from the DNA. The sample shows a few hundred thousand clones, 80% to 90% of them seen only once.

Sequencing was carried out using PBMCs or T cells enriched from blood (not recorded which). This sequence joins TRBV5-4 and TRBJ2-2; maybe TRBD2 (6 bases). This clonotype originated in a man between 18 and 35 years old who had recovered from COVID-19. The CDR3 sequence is CASSLPPGESGTGELFF. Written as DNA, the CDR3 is TGTGCCAGCAGCTTACCCCCGGGGGAGAGTGGCACCGGGGAGCTGTTTTTT.